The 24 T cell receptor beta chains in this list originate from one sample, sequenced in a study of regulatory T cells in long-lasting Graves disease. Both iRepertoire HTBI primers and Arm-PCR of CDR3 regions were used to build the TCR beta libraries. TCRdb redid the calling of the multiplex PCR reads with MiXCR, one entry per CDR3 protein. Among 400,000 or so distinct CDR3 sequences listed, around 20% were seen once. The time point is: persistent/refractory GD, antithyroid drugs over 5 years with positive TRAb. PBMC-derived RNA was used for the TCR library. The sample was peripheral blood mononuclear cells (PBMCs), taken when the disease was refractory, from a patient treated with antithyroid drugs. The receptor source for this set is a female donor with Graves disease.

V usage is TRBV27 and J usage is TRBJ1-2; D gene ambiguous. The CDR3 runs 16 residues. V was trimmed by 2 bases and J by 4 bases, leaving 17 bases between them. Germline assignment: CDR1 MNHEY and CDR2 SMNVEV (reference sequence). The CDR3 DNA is TGTGCCAGCAGTTTACTCGAGAACTCGGGGTTCTATGGCTACACCTTC. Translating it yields CASSLLENSGFYGYTF.

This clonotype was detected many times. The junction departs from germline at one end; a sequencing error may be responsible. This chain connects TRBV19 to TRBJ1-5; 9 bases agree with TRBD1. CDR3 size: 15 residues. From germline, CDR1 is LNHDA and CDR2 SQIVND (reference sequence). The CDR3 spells CASSTTGGGNQPQHF. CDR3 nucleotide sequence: TGTGCCAGCAGTACGACAGGGGGTGGGAATCAGCCCCAGCATTTT.

The CDR3, as DNA: TGTGCCAGCAGTCGCGCCGGGCCAGGAACTTACGAGCAGTACTTC. This sequence encodes CASSRAGPGTYEQYF. The V gene is TRBV27, the J gene TRBJ2-7; no clear D gene. This CDR3 is built from 15 residues. Germline V gives CDR1 MNHEY, CDR2 SMNVEV (reference sequence). Between the trimmed V and J ends, which lost 5 bases and 4 bases, there was a span of 18 bases.

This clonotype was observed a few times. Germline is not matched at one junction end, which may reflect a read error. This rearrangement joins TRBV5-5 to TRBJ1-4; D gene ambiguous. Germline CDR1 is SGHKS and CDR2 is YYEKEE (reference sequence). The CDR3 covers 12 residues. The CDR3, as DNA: TGTGCCGGCAGCTTGCCTGATGAAAAACTGTTTTTT. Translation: CAGSLPDEKLFF. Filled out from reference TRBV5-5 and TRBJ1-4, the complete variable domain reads DAGVTQSPTHLIKTRGQQVTLRCSPISGHKSVSWYQQVLGQGPQFIFQYYEKEERGRGNFPDRFSARQFPNYSSELNVNALLLGDSALYLCAGSLPDEKLFFGSGTQLSVL.

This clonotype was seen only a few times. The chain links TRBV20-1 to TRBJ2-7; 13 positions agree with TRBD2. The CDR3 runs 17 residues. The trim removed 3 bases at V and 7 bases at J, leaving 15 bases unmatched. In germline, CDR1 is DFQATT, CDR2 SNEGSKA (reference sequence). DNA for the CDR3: TGCAGTGCTAGCCCGAACCCGAGACTAGCGGGAGGAGGGGAGCAGTACTTC. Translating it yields CSASPNPRLAGGGEQYF.

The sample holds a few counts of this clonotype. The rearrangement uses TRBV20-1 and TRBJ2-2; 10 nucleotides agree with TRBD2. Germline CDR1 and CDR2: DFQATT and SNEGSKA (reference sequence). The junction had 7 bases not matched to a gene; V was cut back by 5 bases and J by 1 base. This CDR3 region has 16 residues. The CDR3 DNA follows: TGCAGTGCTTCGAGGACTAGCGGAGGGAACACCGGGGAGCTGTTTTTT. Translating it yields CSASRTSGGNTGELFF.

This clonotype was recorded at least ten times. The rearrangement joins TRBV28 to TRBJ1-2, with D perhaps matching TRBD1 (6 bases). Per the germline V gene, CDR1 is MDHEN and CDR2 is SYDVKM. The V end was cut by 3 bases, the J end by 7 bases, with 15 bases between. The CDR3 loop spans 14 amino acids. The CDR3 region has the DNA TGTGCCAGCAGTTTGGGCAGGGGTTATGCTGGCTACACCTTC. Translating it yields CASSLGRGYAGYTF.

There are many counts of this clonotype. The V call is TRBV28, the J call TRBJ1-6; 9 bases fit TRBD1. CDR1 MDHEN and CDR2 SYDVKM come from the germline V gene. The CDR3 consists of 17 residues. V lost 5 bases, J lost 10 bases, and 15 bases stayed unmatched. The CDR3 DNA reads TGTGCCAGCAGTCCGCAACAGGGGGCCGGGAGTGGGTCACCCCTCCACTTT. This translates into CASSPQQGAGSGSPLHF.

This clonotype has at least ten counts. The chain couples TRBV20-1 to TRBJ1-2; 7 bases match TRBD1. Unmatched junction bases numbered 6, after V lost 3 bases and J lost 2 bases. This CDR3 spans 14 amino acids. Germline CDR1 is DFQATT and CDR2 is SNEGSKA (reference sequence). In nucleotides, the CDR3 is TGCAGTGCTAGGCTTCCGGGACAGAACTATGGCTACACCTTC. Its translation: CSARLPGQNYGYTF.

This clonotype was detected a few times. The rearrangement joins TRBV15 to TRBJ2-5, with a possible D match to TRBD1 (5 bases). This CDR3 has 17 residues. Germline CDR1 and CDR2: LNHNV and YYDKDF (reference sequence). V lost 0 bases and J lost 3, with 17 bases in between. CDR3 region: CATSREIWQGKKETQYF. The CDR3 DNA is TGTGCCACCAGCAGAGAGATTTGGCAGGGAAAAAAAGAGACCCAGTACTTC.

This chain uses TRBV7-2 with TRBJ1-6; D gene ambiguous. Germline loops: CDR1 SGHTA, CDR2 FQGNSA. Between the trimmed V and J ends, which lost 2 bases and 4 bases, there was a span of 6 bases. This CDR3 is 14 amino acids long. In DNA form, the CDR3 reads TGTGCCAGCAGCTTACCTACGTATAATTCACCCCTCCACTTT. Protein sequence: CASSLPTYNSPLHF. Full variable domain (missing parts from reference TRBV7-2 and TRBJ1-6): GAGVSQSPSNKVTEKGKDVELRCDPISGHTALYWYRQSLGQGLEFLIYFQGNSAPDKSGLPSDRFSAERTGGSVSTLTIQRTQQEDSAVYLCASSLPTYNSPLHFGNGTRLTVT.

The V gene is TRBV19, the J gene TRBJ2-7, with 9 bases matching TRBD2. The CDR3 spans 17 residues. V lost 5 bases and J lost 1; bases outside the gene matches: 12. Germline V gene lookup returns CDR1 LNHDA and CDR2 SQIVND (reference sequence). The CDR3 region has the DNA TGTGCCAGTAGTGCAGGGGGGGGACTAGCTCCTTCCTACGAGCAGTACTTC. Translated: CASSAGGGLAPSYEQYF.

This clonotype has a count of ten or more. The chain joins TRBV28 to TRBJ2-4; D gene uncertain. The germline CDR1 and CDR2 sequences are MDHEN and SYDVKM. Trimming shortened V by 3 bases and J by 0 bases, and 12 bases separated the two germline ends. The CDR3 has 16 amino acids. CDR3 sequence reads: CASSLGPVGAKNIQYF. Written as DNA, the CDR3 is TGTGCCAGCAGTTTGGGTCCTGTCGGAGCCAAAAACATTCAGTACTTC.

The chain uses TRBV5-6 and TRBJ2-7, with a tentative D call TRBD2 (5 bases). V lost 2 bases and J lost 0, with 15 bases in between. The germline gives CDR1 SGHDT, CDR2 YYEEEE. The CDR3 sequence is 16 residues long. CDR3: CASSFKRALSSYEQYF. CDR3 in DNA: TGTGCCAGCAGCTTTAAGAGGGCGTTAAGCTCCTACGAGCAGTACTTC.

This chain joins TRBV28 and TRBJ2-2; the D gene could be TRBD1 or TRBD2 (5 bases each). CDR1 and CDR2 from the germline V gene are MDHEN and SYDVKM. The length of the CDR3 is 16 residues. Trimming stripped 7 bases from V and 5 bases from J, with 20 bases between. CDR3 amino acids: CASIEAGTSETGELFF. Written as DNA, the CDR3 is TGTGCCAGCATAGAGGCCGGGACCAGTGAAACCGGGGAGCTGTTTTTT.

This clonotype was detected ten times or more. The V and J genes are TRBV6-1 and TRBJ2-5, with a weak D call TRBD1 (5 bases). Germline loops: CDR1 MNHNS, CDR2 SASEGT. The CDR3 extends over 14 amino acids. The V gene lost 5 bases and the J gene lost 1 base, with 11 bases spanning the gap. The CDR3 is CASSLRQIQETQYF. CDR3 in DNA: TGTGCCAGCAGTCTAAGACAGATCCAAGAGACCCAGTACTTC.

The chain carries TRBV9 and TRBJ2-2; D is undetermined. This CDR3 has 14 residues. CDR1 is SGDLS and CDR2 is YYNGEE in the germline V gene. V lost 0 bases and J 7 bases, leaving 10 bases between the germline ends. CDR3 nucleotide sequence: TGTGCCAGCAGCGTAGGTGTCGGGTTCGGGGAGCTGTTTTTT. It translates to CASSVGVGFGELFF.

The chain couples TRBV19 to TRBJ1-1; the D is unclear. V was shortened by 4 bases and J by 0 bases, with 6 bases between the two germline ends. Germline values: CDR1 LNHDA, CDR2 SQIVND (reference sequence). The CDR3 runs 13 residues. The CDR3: CASSTRMNTEAFF. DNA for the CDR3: TGTGCCAGTAGTACCCGCATGAACACTGAAGCTTTCTTT.

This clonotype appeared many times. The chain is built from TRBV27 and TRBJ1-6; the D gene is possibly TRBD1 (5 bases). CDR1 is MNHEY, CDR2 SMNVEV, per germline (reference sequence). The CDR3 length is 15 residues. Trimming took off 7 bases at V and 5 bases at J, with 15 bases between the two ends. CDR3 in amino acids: CASIPDGRDNSPLHF. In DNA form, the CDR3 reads TGTGCCAGCATTCCCGACGGCAGGGATAATTCACCCCTCCACTTT.

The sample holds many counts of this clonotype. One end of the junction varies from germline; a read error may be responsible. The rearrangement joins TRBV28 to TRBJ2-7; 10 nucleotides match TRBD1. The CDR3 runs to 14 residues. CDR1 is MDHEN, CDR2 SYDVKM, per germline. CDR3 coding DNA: TGTGCCAGCAGCCTGACAGGGGGCTCCAACGAGCAGTACTTC. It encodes CASSLTGGSNEQYF. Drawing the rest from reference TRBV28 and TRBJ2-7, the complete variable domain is DVKVTQSSRYLVKRTGEKVFLECVQDMDHENMFWYRQDPGLGLRLIYFSYDVKMKEKGDIPEGYSVSREKKERFSLILESASTNQTSMYLCASSLTGGSNEQYFGPGTRLTVT.

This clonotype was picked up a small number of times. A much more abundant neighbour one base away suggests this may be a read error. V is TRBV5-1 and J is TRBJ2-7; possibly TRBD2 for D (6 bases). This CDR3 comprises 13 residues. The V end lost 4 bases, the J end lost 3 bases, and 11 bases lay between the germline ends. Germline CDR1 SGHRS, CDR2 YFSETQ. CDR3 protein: CASSATTSYEQYF. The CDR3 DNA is TGCGCCAGCAGCGCGACGACTAGCTACGAGCAGTACTTC.

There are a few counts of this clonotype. CDR3 amino acids: CASRDPGTGDAGANVLTF. In DNA form, the CDR3 reads TGTGCCAGCAGGGACCCCGGGACAGGAGATGCTGGGGCCAACGTCCTGACTTTC. The chain carries TRBV7-9 and TRBJ2-6; 8 bases align to TRBD1. Germline CDR1 is SEHNR and CDR2 is FQNEAQ (reference sequence). This CDR3 comprises 18 residues. Trimming cost V 6 bases and J 2 bases; bases outside gene matches: 12.

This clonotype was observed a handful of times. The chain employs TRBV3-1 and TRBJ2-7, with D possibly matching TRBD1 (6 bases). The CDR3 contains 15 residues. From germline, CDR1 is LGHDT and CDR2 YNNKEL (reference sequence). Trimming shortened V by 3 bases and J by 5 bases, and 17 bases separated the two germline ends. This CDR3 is CASSHYRQEANEQYF. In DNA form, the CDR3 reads TGTGCCAGCAGCCACTATAGACAGGAGGCCAACGAGCAGTACTTC.

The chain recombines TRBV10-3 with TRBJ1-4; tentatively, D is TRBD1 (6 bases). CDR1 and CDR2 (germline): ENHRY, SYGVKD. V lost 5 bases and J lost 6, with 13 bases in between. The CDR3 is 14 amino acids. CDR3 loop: CAISPQGLDEKLFF. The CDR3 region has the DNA TGTGCCATCAGTCCCCAGGGGTTGGATGAAAAACTGTTTTTT.